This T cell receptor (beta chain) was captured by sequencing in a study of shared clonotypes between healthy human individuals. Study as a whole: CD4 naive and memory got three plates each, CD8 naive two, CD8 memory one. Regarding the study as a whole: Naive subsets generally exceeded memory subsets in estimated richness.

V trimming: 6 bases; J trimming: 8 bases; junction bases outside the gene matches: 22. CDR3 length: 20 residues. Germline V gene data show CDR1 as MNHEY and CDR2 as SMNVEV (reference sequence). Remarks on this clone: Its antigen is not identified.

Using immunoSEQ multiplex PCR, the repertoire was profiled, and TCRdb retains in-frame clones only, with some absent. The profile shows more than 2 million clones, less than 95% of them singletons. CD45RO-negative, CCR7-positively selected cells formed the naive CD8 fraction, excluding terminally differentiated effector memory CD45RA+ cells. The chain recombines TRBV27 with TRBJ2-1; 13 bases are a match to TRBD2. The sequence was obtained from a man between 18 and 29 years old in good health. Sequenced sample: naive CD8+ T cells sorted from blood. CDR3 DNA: TGTGCCAGCAGATTAAGTTCTTTGACCCTACGACTAGCGGGAGGTTATGAGCAGTTCTTC. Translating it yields CASRLSSLTLRLAGGYEQFF.